Each of the 18 T cell receptor beta chains below was sequenced from the same sample in a study of T cell responses to AZD1222 COVID-19 vaccine. The method was immunoSEQ multiplex PCR; TCRdb's version includes in-frame clones alone and lacks a portion of them. The repertoire holds approximately 140,000 clones, with 90% to 95% as singletons. The source material was peripheral blood, sampled on day 0 of AZD1222 vaccination. The receptors were sampled from an adult in good health.

The V gene is TRBV6-2 or TRBV6-3, the J gene TRBJ2-2; 9 bases agree with TRBD2. The V gene end was trimmed by 2 bases and the J gene end by 3 bases; junction bases not matched to a gene: 10. This CDR3 contains 18 residues. The germline gives CDR1 MNHEY, CDR2 SVGEGT. CDR3: CASSYRGSGSPDTGELFF. In nucleotides, the CDR3 is TGTGCCAGCAGTTACCGAGGTAGCGGGAGCCCGGACACCGGGGAGCTGTTTTTT.

The chain combines TRBV6-4 with TRBJ1-1; unclear D gene. CDR1 MRHNA and CDR2 SNTAGT come from the germline V gene. The ends were cut back, 6 bases at V and 1 base at J, with 9 bases in the middle. The CDR3 is made up of 13 amino acids. The CDR3 bases are TGTGCCAGCAGCGGAACAGCGAACACTGAAGCTTTCTTT. This encodes CASSGTANTEAFF.

This clone occurred once. V and J are TRBV7-9 and TRBJ1-4; D is uncertain. This CDR3 region has 17 residues. Per the germline V gene, CDR1 is SEHNR and CDR2 is FQNEAQ (reference sequence). The V and J ends lost 3 bases and 0 bases respectively, with 14 bases between them. CDR3 loop: CASSFTGGPATNEKLFF. DNA of the CDR3: TGTGCCAGCAGCTTCACGGGAGGACCAGCAACTAATGAAAAACTGTTTTTT.

The chain has TRBV5-4 and TRBJ2-1, with 12 positions matching TRBD2. V lost 3 bases and J lost 8; bases outside the gene matches: 9. This CDR3 has 16 residues. Germline V gives CDR1 SGHNT, CDR2 YYREEE (reference sequence). The DNA of the CDR3 is TGTGCCAGCAGCTCCTCTAGCGGGAGGGCCGAAGATGAGCAGTTCTTC. Translation: CASSSSSGRAEDEQFF. The entire variable domain, with the rest obtained from reference TRBV5-4 and TRBJ2-1, is as follows: ETGVTQSPTHLIKTRGQQVTLRCSSQSGHNTVSWYQQALGQGPQFIFQYYREEENGRGNFPPRFSGLQFPNYSSELNVNALELDDSALYLCASSSSSGRAEDEQFFGPGTRLTVL.

The V call is TRBV27, the J call TRBJ1-3; 8 positions match TRBD1. This CDR3 spans 15 amino acids. The germline V gene has CDR1 MNHEY and CDR2 SMNVEV (reference sequence). With 6 bases clipped from V and 8 bases from J, the junction kept 12 bases outside the gene matches. The DNA for the CDR3 is TGTGCCAGCAGCCCCTGGGGGACAGGTTGGGACACCATATATTTT. This codes for CASSPWGTGWDTIYF.

The V call is TRBV6-5, the J call TRBJ2-5; 7 bases match TRBD2. Looked up from germline, CDR1 is MNHEY and CDR2 is SVGAGI. This CDR3 has 14 residues. The ends lost 2 bases at V and 3 bases at J; junction bases unmatched: 3. The CDR3, as DNA: TGTGCCAGCAGTTACAGCGGGACCAAAGAGACCCAGTACTTC. Protein sequence: CASSYSGTKETQYF.

The chain couples TRBV12-3 or TRBV12-4 to TRBJ2-1; D is perhaps TRBD1 or TRBD2 (6 bases each). The CDR3 spans 13 residues. V was pared by 10 bases and J by 3 bases, with 13 bases between. Written as DNA, the CDR3 is TGTGCCACCAAAGGAGGGGGCTACAATGAGCAGTTCTTC. It encodes CATKGGGYNEQFF.

This rearrangement joins TRBV10-2 to TRBJ1-5; D is possibly TRBD1 (6 bases). Deletions cut 5 bases from V and 9 bases from J, with 11 bases between. From germline, CDR1 is WSHSY and CDR2 SAAADI. The length of the CDR3 is 12 residues. Written as DNA, the CDR3 is TGCGCCAGCAGTAGCCCCAGGGGGCCCCAGCATTTT. Translation gives CASSSPRGPQHF.

The chain combines TRBV5-6 with TRBJ1-6; maybe TRBD1 (5 bases). The CDR3 sequence is 16 residues long. In germline, CDR1 is SGHDT, CDR2 YYEEEE. V dropped 4 bases and J dropped 2 bases, with 13 bases sitting between them. The CDR3 DNA follows: TGTGCCAGCAGCCCGCTGGGGGGTACCTATAATTCACCCCTCCACTTT. This encodes CASSPLGGTYNSPLHF. The variable domain in full, completed from reference TRBV5-6 and TRBJ1-6, reads DAGVTQSPTHLIKTRGQQVTLRCSPKSGHDTVSWYQQALGQGPQFIFQYYEEEERQRGNFPDRFSGHQFPNYSSELNVNALLLGDSALYLCASSPLGGTYNSPLHFGNGTRLTVT.

This rearrangement joins TRBV20-1 to TRBJ2-1; tentatively, D is TRBD2 (6 bases). V lost 6 bases to trimming and J lost 4 bases, with 19 bases between them. This CDR3 region has 15 residues. From germline, CDR1 is DFQATT and CDR2 SNEGSKA (reference sequence). CDR3 sequence: CSASLPGLSYNEQFF. The CDR3 region has the DNA TGCAGTGCGAGTTTACCGGGACTCTCATACAATGAGCAGTTCTTC.

The CDR3 DNA follows: TGTGCCAGCAGTTCGTGGTTAGGGTCCTACAATGAGCAGTTCTTC. It is translated as CASSSWLGSYNEQFF. The chain couples TRBV6-2 or TRBV6-3 to TRBJ2-1; D ambiguous. Trimming pared 4 bases from V and 1 base from J, leaving 11 bases between. The CDR3 is 15 amino acids. The germline CDR1 and CDR2 sequences are MNHEY and SVGEGT.

V usage is TRBV30 and J usage is TRBJ1-1; 7 bases fit TRBD1. The germline V gene encodes CDR1 GTSNPN and CDR2 SVGIG (reference sequence). CDR3 length: 15 amino acids. V was pared by 3 bases and J by 1 base, with 8 bases of the junction left unmatched. The CDR3, as DNA: TGTGCCTGGAGAGTATTAGGGGGCCGGAACACTGAAGCTTTCTTT. Protein: CAWRVLGGRNTEAFF.

The chain recombines TRBV2 with TRBJ1-5; D ambiguous. This CDR3 region has 13 residues. V lost 3 bases and J 6 bases, leaving 9 bases between the germline ends. Looked up from germline, CDR1 is SNHLY and CDR2 is FYNNEI. CDR3 protein: CASSDGVTQPQHF. DNA for the CDR3: TGTGCCAGCAGTGATGGGGTCACTCAGCCCCAGCATTTT.

This rearrangement joins TRBV19 to TRBJ2-2, with TRBD1 matching over 7 bases. With V trimmed by 5 bases and J by 5 bases, 5 bases remained unmatched. The germline V gene encodes CDR1 LNHDA and CDR2 SQIVND (reference sequence). The CDR3 extends over 14 amino acids. CDR3 in amino acids: CASSLTGRTGELFF. The CDR3 DNA is TGTGCCAGTAGTTTGACAGGGCGAACCGGGGAGCTGTTTTTT.

This rearrangement joins TRBV7-9 to TRBJ1-4; D may be TRBD1 (5 bases). Germline V gives CDR1 SEHNR, CDR2 FQNEAQ (reference sequence). The CDR3 extends over 17 amino acids. Deletions cut 0 bases from V and 4 bases from J, with 15 bases between. The CDR3 here is CASSLAAVGRGNEKLFF. As DNA, the CDR3 is TGTGCCAGCAGCTTAGCAGCCGTGGGGCGGGGTAATGAAAAACTGTTTTTT.

V and J are TRBV2 and TRBJ1-1; TRBD1 is a possible D gene (6 bases). The V and J ends lost 4 bases and 1 base respectively, with 7 bases between them. This CDR3 is built from 13 residues. Germline lookup yields CDR1 SNHLY and CDR2 FYNNEI. Written as DNA, the CDR3 is TGTGCCAGCAGTGGGGGACAGAACACTGAAGCTTTCTTT. This sequence encodes CASSGGQNTEAFF.

This clone occurred a few times. This sequence joins TRBV7-9 and TRBJ2-1; D is ambiguous. Germline V gene data show CDR1 as SEHNR and CDR2 as FQNEAQ (reference sequence). The CDR3 runs 14 residues. V was cut by 5 bases and J by 0 bases, with 8 bases left in between. This CDR3 reads CASSGWSSYNEQFF. The CDR3 nucleotides are TGTGCCAGCAGCGGCTGGAGCTCCTACAATGAGCAGTTCTTC.

The chain links TRBV5-1 to TRBJ2-4, with 9 bases that match TRBD2. Trimming took 2 bases from V and 0 from J; bases not matched to a gene: 3. The CDR3 is 16 amino acids. Looked up from germline, CDR1 is SGHRS and CDR2 is YFSETQ. CDR3 sequence reads: CASSLLAGVAKNIQYF. The CDR3 DNA is TGCGCCAGCAGCTTATTAGCGGGAGTAGCCAAAAACATTCAGTACTTC.